These T cell receptor beta chains were read from a single sample in a study of T-cell memory formation after mild COVID-19. TCRdb called the 5' RACE reads again in MiXCR, with one record for every CDR3 protein. Of some 190,000 distinct CDR3 sequences in the sample, 16% are singletons; the top ten hold 2% to 2.5%. Sequenced: PBMCs or a T cell subset sorted from them (not recorded which). The receptors were sampled from an adult woman who had mild COVID-19 (a few samples of this study predate the infection). Cell type and time point are not known. The CDR3 runs from the conserved cysteine through the conserved F or W. D genes are given only for firm matches.

>TRBV7-8|NA
CASSLVHSQYF
>TRBV4-3|TRBD2
CASSQGSSGLMQFF
>TRBV12-3/TRBV12-4|TRBD1
CASRVWGQYEQYF
>TRBV7-2|NA
CASSGWTALTDTQYF
>TRBV7-8|TRBD1
CASSRIRDRGNEQFF
>TRBV5-1|NA
CASSLTQGGYTF
>TRBV28|TRBD2
CASSLLRVTSQPGLQTYEQYF
>TRBV7-7|NA
CASSLKAVQETQYF
>TRBV7-9|TRBD1
CASSPRGDSLSTDTQYF
>TRBV5-6|NA
CASSLVWGPSGYTF
>TRBV7-9|NA
CASSSPGIRANYGYTF
>TRBV21-1|NA
CASSRWTGVIAGELFF
>TRBV12-3/TRBV12-4|NA
CASSFKELNTEAFF
>TRBV5-1|TRBD2
CASRTGTTDEQYF
>TRBV7-6|TRBD2
CASSLEIAGGFNNEQFF
>TRBV20-1|TRBD2
CSAISGILTYEQYF
>TRBV5-1|TRBD2
CASSRGGTDTQYF
>TRBV6-6|NA
CASNGQSTDTQYF
>TRBV7-2|TRBD1
CASSFTGVRTYEQYF
>TRBV12-3/TRBV12-4|NA
CASISGESYNEQFF
>TRBV4-2|TRBD2
CASSQGARGLVSDTQYF
>TRBV6-6|NA
CASSPTSGGGPYEQYF
>TRBV6-5|TRBD2
CASSSTGGLKFYEQYF
>TRBV4-1|NA
CASSQVKSRERNQPQHF
>TRBV7-2|NA
CASSLEAQDTQYF
>TRBV25-1|TRBD2
CASSGTSGSNEQYF
>TRBV14|TRBD2
CASSRTRFGDIYEQYF
>TRBV5-1|NA
CASSLATGRTYEQYF
>TRBV2|NA
CASSVGGAQETQYF
>TRBV12-3/TRBV12-4|TRBD1
CASSGTGRGGYTF
>TRBV5-1|NA
CASSQGAGETQYF
>TRBV7-2|TRBD1
CASSLGGQGWVQPQHF
>TRBV5-1|NA
CASSLTTEVFGNTIYF
>TRBV7-2|NA
CASSSGPGRWEQYF
>TRBV12-3/TRBV12-4|NA
CASSPNLNEQFF
>TRBV7-2|TRBD2
CASSPYYSGGFTDTQYF